This T cell receptor beta chain came from a study of blood T cell repertoires in COVID-19. Looking at the study overall: Sites in the United States, Italy and Spain provided acute and convalescent COVID-19 samples. The cDNA or gDNA used as material had been derived from T cells, B-cell-depleted T cells, or PBMCs.

This clone was counted a single time. Under the authors' procedure: Using reference gene primer amplification, nucleated cell counts were estimated. Sequenced by immunoSEQ multiplex PCR; TCRdb stores in-frame clones only, minus some. V, J and clone size are those of that table, while D and trimming were read from the DNA. The sample shows 20,000 to 25,000 clones, approximately 88% of them seen only once. The germline V gene has CDR1 SGHKS and CDR2 YYEKEE (reference sequence). There are 13 residues in the CDR3. J was trimmed by 4 bases and V by 3 bases; bases with no gene match: 2. This TCR was recovered from a man aged 40-55 years with acute or convalescent COVID-19. The J gene is TRBJ2-5, the V gene TRBV5-5; 8 bases map to TRBD2. Sequenced: peripheral blood. The CDR3 sequence: CASSSLAGETQYF. The CDR3 DNA sequence: TGTGCCAGCAGCTCCCTAGCGGGAGAGACCCAGTACTTC.